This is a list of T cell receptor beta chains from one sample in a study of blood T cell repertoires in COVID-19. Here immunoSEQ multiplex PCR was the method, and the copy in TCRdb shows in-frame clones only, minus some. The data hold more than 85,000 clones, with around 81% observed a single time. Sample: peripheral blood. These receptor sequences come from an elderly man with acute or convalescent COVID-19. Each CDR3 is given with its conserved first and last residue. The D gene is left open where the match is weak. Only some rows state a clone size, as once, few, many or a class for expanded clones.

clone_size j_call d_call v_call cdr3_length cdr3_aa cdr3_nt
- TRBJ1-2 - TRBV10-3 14 CAISEVPGLKGYTF TGTGCCATCAGTGAGGTGCCGGGACTTAAGGGCTACACCTTC
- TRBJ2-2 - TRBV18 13 CASSRTRTGELFF TGTGCCAGCTCACGCACTAGGACCGGGGAGCTGTTTTTT
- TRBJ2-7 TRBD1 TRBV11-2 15 CASSFTPGQLYEQYF TGTGCCAGCAGCTTTACTCCGGGACAGCTATACGAGCAGTACTTC
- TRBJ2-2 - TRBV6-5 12 CASSVRGGELFF TGTGCCAGCAGCGTTCGGGGCGGGGAGCTGTTTTTT
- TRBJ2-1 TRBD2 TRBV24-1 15 CATSESGTSAHEQFF TGTGCCACCAGTGAGTCCGGGACTAGCGCCCATGAGCAGTTCTTC
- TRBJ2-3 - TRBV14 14 CASSQGRSTDTQYF TGTGCCAGCAGCCAGGGCAGAAGCACAGATACGCAGTATTTT
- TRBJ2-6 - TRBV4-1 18 CASSQPLAGQRGANVLTF TGCGCCAGCAGCCAACCCCTGGCAGGGCAACGTGGGGCCAACGTCCTGACTTTC
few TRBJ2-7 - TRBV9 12 CASSPHTGKQYF TGTGCCAGCAGCCCCCACACAGGCAAGCAGTACTTC
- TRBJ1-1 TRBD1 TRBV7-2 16 CASSSRGLVLNTEAFF TGTGCCAGCAGCTCTAGGGGGCTAGTTTTGAACACTGAAGCTTTCTTT
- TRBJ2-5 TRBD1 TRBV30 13 CAWRGQAQETQYF TGTGCCTGGAGAGGACAGGCTCAAGAGACCCAGTACTTC
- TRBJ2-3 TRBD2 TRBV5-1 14 CASSPGTSTDTQYF TGCGCCAGCAGCCCAGGGACTAGCACGGATACGCAGTATTTT
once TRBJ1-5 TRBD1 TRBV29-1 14 CSVGTGGSNQPQHF TGCAGCGTTGGGACAGGGGGTAGCAATCAGCCCCAGCATTTT
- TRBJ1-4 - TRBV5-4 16 CASSRTGARANEKLFF TGTGCCAGCAGCCGGACGGGAGCACGGGCTAATGAAAAACTGTTTTTT
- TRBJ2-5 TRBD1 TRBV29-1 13 CSVDGQGEETQYF TGCAGCGTTGACGGGCAGGGGGAAGAGACCCAGTACTTC
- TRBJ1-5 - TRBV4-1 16 CASSQLARGVRQPQHF TGCGCCAGCAGCCAATTGGCCCGGGGAGTACGTCAGCCCCAGCATTTT
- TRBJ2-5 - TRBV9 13 CASSVESGETQYF TGTGCCAGCAGCGTAGAGAGCGGAGAGACCCAGTACTTC
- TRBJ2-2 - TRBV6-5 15 CASSYQVTNTGELFF TGTGCCAGCAGTTACCAGGTGACGAACACCGGGGAGCTGTTTTTT
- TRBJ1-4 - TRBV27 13 CASSLGHGGELFF TGTGCCAGCAGTTTGGGGCACGGAGGGGAATTGTTTTTT
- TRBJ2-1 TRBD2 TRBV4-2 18 CASSREGYASGSYNEQFF TGTGCCAGCAGCCGAGAAGGGTATGCTAGCGGGAGTTACAATGAGCAGTTCTTC
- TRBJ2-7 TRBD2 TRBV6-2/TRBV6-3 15 CASSAEAGVGSEQYF TGTGCCAGCAGTGCGGAGGCGGGAGTGGGTAGCGAGCAGTACTTC
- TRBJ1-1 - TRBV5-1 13 CASSSISYTEAFF TGCGCCAGCAGCTCTATTTCGTACACTGAAGCTTTCTTT
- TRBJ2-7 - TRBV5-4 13 CASSLTNTHEQYF TGTGCCAGCAGCTTGACAAATACCCACGAGCAGTACTTC
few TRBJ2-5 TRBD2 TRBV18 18 CASSTGRGLAGARETQYF TGTGCCAGCTCAACCGGGAGGGGACTAGCGGGAGCGAGAGAGACCCAGTACTTC
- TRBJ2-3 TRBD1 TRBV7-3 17 CASSLTPREGATDTQYF TGTGCCAGCAGCTTAACCCCCCGAGAGGGGGCTACAGATACGCAGTATTTT
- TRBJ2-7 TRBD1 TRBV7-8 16 CASSLTAPTGSYEQYF TGTGCCAGCAGCTTAACAGCCCCGACAGGGTCCTACGAGCAGTACTTC
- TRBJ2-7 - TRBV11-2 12 CASSLVSTSQYF TGTGCCAGCAGCTTAGTCTCGACTTCTCAGTACTTC
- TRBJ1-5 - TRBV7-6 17 CASSLKGPGRENQPQHF TGTGCCAGCAGCTTAAAGGGGCCCGGCAGGGAAAATCAGCCCCAGCATTTT
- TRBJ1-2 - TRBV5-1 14 CASSLDPREAGYTF TGCGCCAGCAGCTTGGATCCCAGGGAGGCTGGCTACACCTTC
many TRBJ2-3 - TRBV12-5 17 CASGFSLSIQESDTQYF TGTGCTAGTGGTTTCTCCCTAAGCATACAGGAGTCAGATACGCAGTATTTT
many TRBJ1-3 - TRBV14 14 CASARRGSGNTIYF TGTGCCAGCGCCCGACGGGGCTCTGGAAACACCATATATTTT
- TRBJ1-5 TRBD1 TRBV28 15 CASRVPQGASQPQHF TGTGCCAGCAGGGTCCCTCAGGGGGCAAGCCAGCCCCAGCATTTT
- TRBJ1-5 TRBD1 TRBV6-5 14 CAARGGGSNQPQHF TGTGCCGCCAGAGGGGGCGGGAGCAATCAGCCCCAGCATTTT
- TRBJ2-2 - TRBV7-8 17 CASSFATTGTNTGELFF TGTGCCAGCAGCTTTGCAACGACAGGAACGAACACCGGGGAGCTGTTTTTT
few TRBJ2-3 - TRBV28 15 CASSFSQGSTDTQYF TGTGCCAGCAGTTTCTCCCAGGGGAGCACAGATACGCAGTATTTT
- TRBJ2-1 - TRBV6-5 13 CASSSGFYNEQFF TGTGCCAGCAGTTCGGGTTTTTACAATGAGCAGTTCTTC
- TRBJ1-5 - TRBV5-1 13 CASSLDRDQPQHF TGCGCCAGCAGCTTGGACAGGGACCAGCCCCAGCATTTT
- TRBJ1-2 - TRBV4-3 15 CASSWTAGENYGYTF TGCGCCAGCAGCTGGACAGCAGGGGAGAACTATGGCTACACCTTC
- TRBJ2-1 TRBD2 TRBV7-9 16 CASSTRTSGRRNEQFF TGTGCCAGCAGCACCCGGACTAGCGGGAGGAGAAATGAGCAGTTCTTC
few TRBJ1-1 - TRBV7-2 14 CASSYGRGNTEAFF TGTGCCAGCAGCTATGGGCGGGGGAACACTGAAGCTTTCTTT
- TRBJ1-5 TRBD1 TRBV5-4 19 CASSLGGTGIYNSNQPQHF TGTGCCAGCAGCTTGGGCGGGACAGGGATTTACAATAGCAATCAGCCCCAGCATTTT
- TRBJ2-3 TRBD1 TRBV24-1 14 CATTDRAKADTQYF TGTGCCACCACGGACAGGGCCAAGGCAGATACGCAGTATTTT
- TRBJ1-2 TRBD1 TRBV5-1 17 CASSASRGDRGLRGYTF TGCGCCAGCAGCGCGTCCAGAGGGGACAGGGGATTAAGGGGCTACACCTTC
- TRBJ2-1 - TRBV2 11 CASRRNNEQFF TGTGCCAGCCGGCGGAACAATGAGCAGTTCTTC
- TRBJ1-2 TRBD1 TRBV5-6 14 CASSARTGGYGYTF TGTGCCAGCAGCGCGAGGACAGGGGGCTATGGCTACACCTTC
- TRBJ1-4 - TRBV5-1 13 CASSEPGNEKLFF TGCGCCAGCTCAGAACCGGGAAATGAAAAACTGTTTTTT
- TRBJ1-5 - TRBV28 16 CASSLVTGVSNQPQHF TGTGCCAGCAGTTTAGTTACGGGGGTTAGCAATCAGCCCCAGCATTTT
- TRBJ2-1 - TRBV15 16 CATSRDGSIFGTKKFF TGTGCCACCAGCAGAGATGGATCCATTTTCGGGACAAAGAAGTTCTTC
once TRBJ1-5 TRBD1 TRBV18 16 CASSPLRTGGNQPQHF TGTGCCAGCTCACCACTCAGGACAGGGGGAAATCAGCCCCAGCATTTT
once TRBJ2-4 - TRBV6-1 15 CASSEVEGVENIQYF TGTGCCAGCAGTGAAGTCGAGGGGGTGGAAAACATTCAGTACTTC
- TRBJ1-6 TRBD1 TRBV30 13 CAWSPRGLSPLHF TGTGCCTGGAGTCCCAGGGGGCTTTCACCCCTCCACTTT
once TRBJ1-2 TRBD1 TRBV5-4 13 CASSVAGTDGYTF TGTGCCAGCAGCGTCGCCGGGACAGATGGCTACACCTTC
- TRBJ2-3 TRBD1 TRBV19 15 CASSQTGGGRHTQYF TGTGCCAGTAGCCAGACAGGGGGCGGAAGGCATACGCAGTATTTT